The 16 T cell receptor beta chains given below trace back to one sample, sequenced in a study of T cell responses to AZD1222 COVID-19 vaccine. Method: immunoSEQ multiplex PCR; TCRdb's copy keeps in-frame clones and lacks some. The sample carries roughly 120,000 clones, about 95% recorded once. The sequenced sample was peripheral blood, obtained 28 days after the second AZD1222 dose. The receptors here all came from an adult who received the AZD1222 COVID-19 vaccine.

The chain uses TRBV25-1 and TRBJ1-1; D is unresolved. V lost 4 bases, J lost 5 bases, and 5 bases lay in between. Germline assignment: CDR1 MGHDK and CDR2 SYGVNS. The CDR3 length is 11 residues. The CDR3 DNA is TGTGCCAGCAGTGTCGGAACTGAAGCTTTCTTT. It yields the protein CASSVGTEAFF.

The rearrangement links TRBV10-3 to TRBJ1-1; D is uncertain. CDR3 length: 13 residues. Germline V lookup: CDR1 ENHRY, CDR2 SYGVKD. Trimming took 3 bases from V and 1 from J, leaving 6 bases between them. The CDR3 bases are TGTGCCATCAGTGACCAGGCGAACACTGAAGCTTTCTTT. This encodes CAISDQANTEAFF.

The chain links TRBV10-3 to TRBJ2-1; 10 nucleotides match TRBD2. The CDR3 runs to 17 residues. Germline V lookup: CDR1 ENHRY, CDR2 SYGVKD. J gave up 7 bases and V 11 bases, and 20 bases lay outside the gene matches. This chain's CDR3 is CAGGPSGGVGNWNEQFF. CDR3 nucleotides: TGTGCCGGCGGCCCTAGCGGGGGTGTGGGGAATTGGAATGAGCAGTTCTTC.

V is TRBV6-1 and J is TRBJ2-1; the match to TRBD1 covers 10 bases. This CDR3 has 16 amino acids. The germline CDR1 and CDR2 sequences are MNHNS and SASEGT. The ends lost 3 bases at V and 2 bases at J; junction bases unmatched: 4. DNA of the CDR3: TGTGCCAGCAGTGAGACGACAGGGGGCGCCTACAATGAGCAGTTCTTC. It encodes CASSETTGGAYNEQFF.

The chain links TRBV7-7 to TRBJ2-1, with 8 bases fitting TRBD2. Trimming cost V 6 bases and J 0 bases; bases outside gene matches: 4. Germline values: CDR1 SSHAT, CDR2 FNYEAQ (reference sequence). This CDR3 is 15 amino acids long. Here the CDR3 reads CASSRGGSSYNEQFF. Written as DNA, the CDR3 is TGTGCCAGCAGTCGGGGGGGGAGCTCCTACAATGAGCAGTTCTTC.

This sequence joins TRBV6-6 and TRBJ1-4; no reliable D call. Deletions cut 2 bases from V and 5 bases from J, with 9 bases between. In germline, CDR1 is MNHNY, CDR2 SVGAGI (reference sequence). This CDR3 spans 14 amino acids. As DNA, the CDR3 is TGTGCCAGCAGTTACCGGCCGGGCAATGAAAAACTGTTTTTT. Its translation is CASSYRPGNEKLFF.

The CDR3 loop reads CASRPGGTSYEQYF. CDR3 nucleotides: TGTGCCAGCAGGCCGGGCGGGACTTCCTACGAGCAGTACTTC. The V call is TRBV27, the J call TRBJ2-7, with D maybe TRBD2 (6 bases). The V gene lost 6 bases and the J gene lost 1 base, with 13 bases spanning the gap. The CDR3 spans 14 residues. Looked up from germline, CDR1 is MNHEY and CDR2 is SMNVEV (reference sequence).

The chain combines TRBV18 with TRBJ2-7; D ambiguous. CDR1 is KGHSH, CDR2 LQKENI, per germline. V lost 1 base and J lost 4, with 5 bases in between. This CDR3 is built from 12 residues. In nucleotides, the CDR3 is TGTGCCAGCTCACCACAGAGTTACGAGCAGTACTTC. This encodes CASSPQSYEQYF.

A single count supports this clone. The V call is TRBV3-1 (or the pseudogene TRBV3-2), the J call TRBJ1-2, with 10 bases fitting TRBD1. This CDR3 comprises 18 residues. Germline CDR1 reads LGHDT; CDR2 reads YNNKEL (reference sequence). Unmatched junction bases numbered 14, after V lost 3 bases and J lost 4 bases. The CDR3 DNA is TGTGCCAGCAGCCACCTCAGCGGGGGGACAGGGGCCCTCTATGGCTACACCTTC. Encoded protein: CASSHLSGGTGALYGYTF.

CDR3 DNA: TGTGCCAGCAGCCTGGTTCGGGACGGCTCCTACGAGCAGTACTTC. It yields the protein CASSLVRDGSYEQYF. This chain links TRBV7-2 with TRBJ2-7, with D perhaps TRBD1 or TRBD2 (5 bases each). This CDR3 is built from 15 residues. The germline CDR1 and CDR2 sequences are SGHTA and FQGNSA. Trimming pared 5 bases from V and 0 bases from J, leaving 14 bases between.

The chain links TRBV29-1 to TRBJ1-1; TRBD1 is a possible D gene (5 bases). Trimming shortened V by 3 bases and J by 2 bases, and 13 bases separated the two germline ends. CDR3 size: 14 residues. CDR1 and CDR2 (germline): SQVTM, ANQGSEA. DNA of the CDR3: TGCAGCGTTGACGATGGGACGGCAAACACTGAAGCTTTCTTT. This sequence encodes CSVDDGTANTEAFF.

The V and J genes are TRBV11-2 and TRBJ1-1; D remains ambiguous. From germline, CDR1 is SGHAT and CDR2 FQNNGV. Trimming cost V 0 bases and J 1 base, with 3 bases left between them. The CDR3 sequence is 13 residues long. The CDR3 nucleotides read TGTGCCAGCAGCTTAGACGGGAACACTGAAGCTTTCTTT. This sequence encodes CASSLDGNTEAFF. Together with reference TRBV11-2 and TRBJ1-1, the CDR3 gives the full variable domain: EAGVAQSPRYKIIEKRQSVAFWCNPISGHATLYWYQQILGQGPKLLIQFQNNGVVDDSQLPKDRFSAERLKGVDSTLKIQPAKLEDSAVYLCASSLDGNTEAFFGQGTRLTVV.

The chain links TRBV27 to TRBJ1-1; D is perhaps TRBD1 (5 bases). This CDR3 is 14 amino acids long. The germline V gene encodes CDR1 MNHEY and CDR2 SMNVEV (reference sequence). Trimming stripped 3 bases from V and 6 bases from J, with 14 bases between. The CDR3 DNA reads TGTGCCAGCAGTTTTCCAGGGAAGGCTTCTGAAGCTTTCTTT. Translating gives CASSFPGKASEAFF.

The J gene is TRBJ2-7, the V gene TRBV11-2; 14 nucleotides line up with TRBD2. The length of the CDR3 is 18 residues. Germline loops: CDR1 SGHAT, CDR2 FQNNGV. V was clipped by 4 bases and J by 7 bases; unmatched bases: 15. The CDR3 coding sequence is TGTGCCAGCAGCTGGGGAACCGGGACTAGCGGGAGTACGAGGGAGCAGTACTTC. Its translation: CASSWGTGTSGSTREQYF. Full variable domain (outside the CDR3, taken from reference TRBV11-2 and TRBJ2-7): EAGVAQSPRYKIIEKRQSVAFWCNPISGHATLYWYQQILGQGPKLLIQFQNNGVVDDSQLPKDRFSAERLKGVDSTLKIQPAKLEDSAVYLCASSWGTGTSGSTREQYFGPGTRLTVT.

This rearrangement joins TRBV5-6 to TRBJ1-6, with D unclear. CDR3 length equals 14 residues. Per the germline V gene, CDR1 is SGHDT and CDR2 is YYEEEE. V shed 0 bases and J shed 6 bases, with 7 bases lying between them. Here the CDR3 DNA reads TGTGCCAGCAGCTTGGCCTTAGTTAATTCACCCCTCCACTTT. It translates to CASSLALVNSPLHF.

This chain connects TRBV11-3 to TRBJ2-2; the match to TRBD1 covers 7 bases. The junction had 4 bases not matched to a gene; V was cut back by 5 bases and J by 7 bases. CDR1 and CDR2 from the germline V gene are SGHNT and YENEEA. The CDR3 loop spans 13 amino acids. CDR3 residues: CASSTGDSGELFF. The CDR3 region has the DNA TGTGCCAGCAGCACCGGGGACAGCGGGGAGCTGTTTTTT.